This T cell receptor (beta chain) emerged from a study of shared clonotypes between healthy human individuals. The germline V gene encodes CDR1 MDHEN and CDR2 SYDVKM. V lost 4 bases and J 7 bases, leaving 17 bases between the germline ends. This CDR3 spans 14 amino acids. CD45RO+ cells joined CCR7-negative CD45RA+ TemRA cells to form CD8 memory. Study findings and constraints: Some naive CD4 clonotypes, 5% to 5.5%, turned up in common across four donors.

As concerns this clone: The antigen is unknown.

Assay: immunoSEQ multiplex PCR; the TCRdb copy retains only in-frame clones and omits some. The sample lists more than 550,000 clones, about 90% occurring once. V gene TRBV28 combines with J gene TRBJ2-7; D uncertain. The receptor's source is a man younger than 30 in good health. Some clones in this sample may be carry-over from other donors' samples. Sequenced sample: memory CD8+ T cells from PBMCs. Sample subset: CD45RO+ cells pooled with CCR7-negative TemRA cells. In DNA, the CDR3 is TGTGCCAGCAGTTCTTTCGACACAACCAGAGAGCAGTACTTC. Amino acids: CASSSFDTTREQYF.